A single sample is the source of the 27 T cell receptor beta chains below, sequenced in a study of T cell responses to AZD1222 COVID-19 vaccine. The table came from immunoSEQ multiplex PCR; TCRdb's copy has only in-frame clones and leaves some out. Among 150,000 to 200,000 clones, over 85% were seen once, and the ten largest hold around 4.3%. Sequencing was performed on peripheral blood, taken on day 0 of AZD1222 vaccination. These receptors all come from an adult in good health.

J is TRBJ2-5 and V is TRBV6-2 or TRBV6-3; 10 positions agree with TRBD2. In germline, CDR1 is MNHEY, CDR2 SVGEGT. Trimming took 2 bases from V and 5 from J; bases not matched to a gene: 5. The CDR3 runs 15 residues. DNA for the CDR3: TGTGCCAGCAGTTACCAGCGGGGGGGCGAGGAGACCCAGTACTTC. It specifies CASSYQRGGEETQYF.

This clone was seen a few times. This sequence joins TRBV6-5 and TRBJ1-1, with D possibly being TRBD1 (6 bases). Germline V gene sequence: CDR1 MNHEY, CDR2 SVGAGI. The CDR3 length is 13 residues. Trimming took off 6 bases at V and 11 bases at J, with 19 bases between the two ends. The DNA of the CDR3 is TGTGCCAGCAGCTTCCGGGACAAGGGGCGGGCTTTCTTT. This translates into CASSFRDKGRAFF.

The genes are TRBV27 and TRBJ1-1, with no clear D. The CDR3 has 14 amino acids. V gave up 2 bases and J gave up 0 bases, with 7 bases separating them. CDR1 and CDR2 from the germline V gene are MNHEY and SMNVEV (reference sequence). The CDR3 coding sequence is TGTGCCAGCAGTTTAAGGGCTGTGAACACTGAAGCTTTCTTT. Amino acid sequence: CASSLRAVNTEAFF.

Notes on this clone: Distinct nucleotide sequences in the sample also encode this CDR3. V usage is TRBV6-5 and J usage is TRBJ1-1, with a weak D call TRBD1 (5 bases). The length of the CDR3 is 13 residues. Looked up from germline, CDR1 is MNHEY and CDR2 is SVGAGI. V was cut by 2 bases and J by 2 bases, with 6 bases left in between. CDR3: CASSYRGNTEAFF. CDR3 DNA sequence: TGTGCCAGCAGTTACAGGGGAAACACTGAAGCTTTCTTT.

The V call is TRBV11-2, the J call TRBJ2-5, with D possibly matching TRBD1 (5 bases). Germline loops: CDR1 SGHAT, CDR2 FQNNGV. The CDR3 is made up of 13 amino acids. Trimming left V 1 base short and J 3 bases short, with 6 bases between. CDR3 DNA: TGTGCCAGCAGCTTAGTAGGGGAAGAGACCCAGTACTTC. It codes for CASSLVGEETQYF.

This chain connects TRBV7-9 to TRBJ1-1, with 9 bases aligning to TRBD1. Germline trimming cut 3 bases from V and 3 bases from J; bases unmatched to any gene: 11. The CDR3 is 17 residues long. Germline loops: CDR1 SEHNR, CDR2 FQNEAQ (reference sequence). Here the CDR3 reads CASSLPGQGTWDTEAFF. The DNA of the CDR3 is TGTGCCAGCAGCTTGCCGGGACAGGGAACCTGGGACACTGAAGCTTTCTTT.

The chain has TRBV22-1 and TRBJ1-1; TRBD1 reflects the table's D call only, with no check against the DNA. TRBV22-1 is shown as a pseudogene. The CDR3 is 15 amino acids. CDR3 region: CPGSAVLRMNTEAFF. CDR3 DNA: TGTCCTGGGAGCGCCGTCCTCAGGATGAACACTGAAGCTTTCTTT.

V and J are TRBV11-2 and TRBJ2-6; 9 bases line up with TRBD1. The CDR3 totals 18 residues. V shed 7 bases and J 0 bases; nucleotides not matched to a gene: 10. Germline V gene data show CDR1 as SGHAT and CDR2 as FQNNGV. CDR3 DNA sequence: TGTGCCAGCAAGGACAGGGGACAGAGAGGCTCTGGGGCCAACGTCCTGACTTTC. This codes for CASKDRGQRGSGANVLTF.

This chain joins TRBV3-1 (or the pseudogene TRBV3-2) and TRBJ2-7, with D possibly matching TRBD1 (5 bases). CDR1 and CDR2 (germline): LGHDT, YNNKEL (reference sequence). The CDR3 spans 14 residues. V lost 0 bases, J lost 3 bases, and 9 bases lay in between. CDR3 in DNA: TGTGCCAGCAGCCAAGACAGGGTTGGCTACGAGCAGTACTTC. Its protein product is CASSQDRVGYEQYF.

This chain connects TRBV5-5 to TRBJ1-6; 7 nucleotides agree with TRBD1. The germline CDR1 and CDR2 sequences are SGHKS and YYEKEE (reference sequence). This CDR3 has 15 residues. Trimming took 0 bases from V and 8 from J; bases not matched to a gene: 5. The CDR3 DNA is TGTGCCAGCAGCTTGGCCTGGCAGGGGGATTCACCCCTCCACTTT. It translates to CASSLAWQGDSPLHF. The entire variable domain, with the rest obtained from reference TRBV5-5 and TRBJ1-6, is as follows: DAGVTQSPTHLIKTRGQQVTLRCSPISGHKSVSWYQQVLGQGPQFIFQYYEKEERGRGNFPDRFSARQFPNYSSELNVNALLLGDSALYLCASSLAWQGDSPLHFGNGTRLTVT.

The chain carries TRBV28 and TRBJ1-1, with D possibly TRBD1 on 5 matching bases. The V gene's germline CDR1 is MDHEN and CDR2 SYDVKM. The germline V and J ends were trimmed by 6 bases and 3 bases, with 17 bases remaining between them. The CDR3 is made up of 15 amino acids. The CDR3 nucleotides are TGTGCCAGCAGGATACCTCAGGGTATACACACTGAAGCTTTCTTT. Translation gives CASRIPQGIHTEAFF.

Remarks on this clone: Relative to the germline gene, one junction end is altered; a read error may explain this. The chain has TRBV6-5 and TRBJ1-4; D call uncertain. CDR3 size: 16 residues. The V gene's germline CDR1 is MNHEY and CDR2 SVGAGI. Written as DNA, the CDR3 is TGTGCCAGCAGTTACCACCCGGCGCGCTCTAATGAAAGACTGTTTTTT. It codes for CASSYHPARSNERLFF.

This clone is classed as medium-sized (0.01 to 0.1%). The gene calls are TRBV7-9 and TRBJ2-7, with D perhaps TRBD1 or TRBD2 (6 bases each). This CDR3 spans 15 amino acids. CDR1 and CDR2 (germline): SEHNR, FQNEAQ (reference sequence). Deletions cut 6 bases from V and 5 bases from J, with 20 bases between. Written as DNA, the CDR3 is TGTGCCAGCAGTTCAGGAGGGGGGAGGTGGGACGAGCAGTACTTC. Protein: CASSSGGGRWDEQYF.

This rearrangement joins TRBV6-5 to TRBJ2-7; 10 bases map to TRBD2. This CDR3 spans 14 amino acids. In germline, CDR1 is MNHEY, CDR2 SVGAGI. Unmatched junction bases numbered 5, after V lost 6 bases and J lost 3 bases. The CDR3 sequence: CASRYSGRIYEQYF. CDR3 DNA sequence: TGTGCCAGCAGGTATAGCGGGAGGATCTACGAGCAGTACTTC.

The rearrangement joins TRBV7-2 to TRBJ1-2, with a possible D match to TRBD1 (6 bases). The CDR3 is made up of 13 amino acids. Germline loops: CDR1 SGHTA, CDR2 FQGNSA. V was clipped by 3 bases and J by 7 bases, with 12 bases between them. The CDR3 is CASSFRQDSGYTF. DNA of the CDR3: TGTGCCAGCAGCTTCAGACAGGACTCTGGCTACACCTTC.

The V and J genes are TRBV5-1 and TRBJ2-2; TRBD2 matches at 9 bases. J was trimmed by 5 bases and V by 5 bases; bases with no gene match: 7. The germline V gene has CDR1 SGHRS and CDR2 YFSETQ. The CDR3 spans 15 residues. The CDR3 nucleotides are TGCGCCAGCAGTCCGGGACTAGCTTATACCGGGGAGCTGTTTTTT. Protein product: CASSPGLAYTGELFF.

This chain links TRBV19 with TRBJ2-1; TRBD2 aligns across 7 bases. Unmatched junction bases numbered 10, after V lost 5 bases and J lost 9 bases. This CDR3 comprises 14 residues. Germline CDR1 reads LNHDA; CDR2 reads SQIVND (reference sequence). In DNA form, the CDR3 reads TGTGCCAGTAGTGGGGTAGCGGGTATGGGTGAGCAGTTCTTC. Translation: CASSGVAGMGEQFF.

The chain links TRBV19 to TRBJ2-7; 9 bases match TRBD1. The length of the CDR3 is 13 residues. The germline CDR1 and CDR2 sequences are LNHDA and SQIVND (reference sequence). V gave up 6 bases and J gave up 5 bases; unmatched junction bases: 5. The CDR3 DNA sequence: TGTGCCAGTAGGGGACAGGGAATTGACGAGCAGTACTTC. Translated: CASRGQGIDEQYF. The whole variable domain, remainder taken from reference TRBV19 and TRBJ2-7, is DGGITQSPKYLFRKEGQNVTLSCEQNLNHDAMYWYRQDPGQGLRLIYYSQIVNDFQKGDIAEGYSVSREKKESFPLTVTSAQKNPTAFYLCASRGQGIDEQYFGPGTRLTVT.

The rearrangement joins TRBV2 to TRBJ2-7; 9 nucleotides match TRBD2. The CDR3 length is 17 residues. J lost 6 bases, V lost 3 bases, and 15 bases had no gene match. CDR1 is SNHLY, CDR2 FYNNEI, per germline. The CDR3 DNA reads TGTGCCAGCAGTGACTGGTTAGCGGGAGACTTTGGGGGCGAGCAGTACTTC. Amino acids: CASSDWLAGDFGGEQYF.

V gene TRBV29-1 combines with J gene TRBJ2-3; 9 nucleotides line up with TRBD2. The V and J ends lost 6 bases and 4 bases, in that order; junction bases with no gene match: 5. CDR3 length: 13 residues. CDR1 and CDR2 from the germline V gene are SQVTM and ANQGSEA. The CDR3 here is CSVRGRAADTQYF. As DNA, the CDR3 is TGCAGCGTCCGCGGGAGGGCAGCAGATACGCAGTATTTT.

V usage is TRBV5-1 and J usage is TRBJ1-2, with TRBD1 as a possible D gene (6 bases). This CDR3 has 13 residues. Trimming cost V 0 bases and J 4 bases, with 7 bases left between them. The germline V gene has CDR1 SGHRS and CDR2 YFSETQ. CDR3 nucleotides: TGCGCCAGCAGCTTGGACAGGGCCTATGGCTACACCTTC. Its translation: CASSLDRAYGYTF.

DNA of the CDR3: TGTGCCAGCAGCCAGGGGGAACCCTTCTCAATTAGCGAGCAGTACTTC. This gives the protein CASSQGEPFSISEQYF. The rearrangement links TRBV7-7 to TRBJ2-7; 7 positions match TRBD1. The length of the CDR3 is 16 residues. J gave up 6 bases and V 5 bases, and 16 bases lay outside the gene matches. Germline V lookup: CDR1 SSHAT, CDR2 FNYEAQ (reference sequence).

The chain employs TRBV7-9 and TRBJ1-3; D gene uncertain. With 5 bases removed from V and 0 bases from J, the gap between germline ends came to 5 bases. This CDR3 has 13 amino acids. Germline CDR1 reads SEHNR; CDR2 reads FQNEAQ (reference sequence). For the CDR3, the DNA is TGTGCCAGCAGCCTTAGCTCTGGAAACACCATATATTTT. It specifies CASSLSSGNTIYF. Using reference TRBV7-9 and TRBJ1-3 for the parts outside the CDR3, the full variable domain is DTGVSQNPRHKITKRGQNVTFRCDPISEHNRLYWYRQTLGQGPEFLTYFQNEAQLEKSRLLSDRFSAERPKGSFSTLEIQRTEQGDSAMYLCASSLSSGNTIYFGEGSWLTVV.

This chain uses TRBV5-5 with TRBJ2-5, with D tentatively TRBD1 (6 bases). This CDR3 region has 14 residues. Between the trimmed V and J ends, which lost 7 bases and 5 bases, there was a span of 18 bases. Looked up from germline, CDR1 is SGHKS and CDR2 is YYEKEE (reference sequence). The CDR3 coding sequence is TGTGCCAGCGACGTTACAGGGATTCGGGAGACCCAGTACTTC. This encodes CASDVTGIRETQYF.

This clone has a single count. The chain uses TRBV16 and TRBJ1-4; maybe TRBD1 (5 bases). Germline CDR1 KGHSY, CDR2 FQNENV. The V end was cut by 6 bases, the J end by 7 bases, with 6 bases between. This CDR3 region has 11 residues. This CDR3 reads CASRGPEKLFF. CDR3 DNA sequence: TGTGCCAGCAGGGGACCTGAAAAACTGTTTTTT.

The chain has TRBV6-6 and TRBJ2-5; 9 bases are shared with TRBD1. With V trimmed by 7 bases and J by 1 base, 10 bases remained unmatched. Germline V CDR1 and CDR2: MNHNY, SVGAGI (reference sequence). The CDR3 covers 16 residues. The CDR3 region is CASTVTGGAIQETQYF. The CDR3 nucleotides are TGTGCCAGCACGGTAACAGGGGGCGCCATCCAAGAGACCCAGTACTTC.

CDR3 coding DNA: TGTGCCAGCAGCTTGTCCACAAACACTGAAGCTTTCTTT. Residues: CASSLSTNTEAFF. V is TRBV5-5 and J is TRBJ1-1; D not resolved. V dropped 1 base and J dropped 2 bases, with 6 bases sitting between them. This CDR3 is 13 amino acids long. CDR1 SGHKS and CDR2 YYEKEE come from the germline V gene (reference sequence).